This T cell receptor beta chain was sequenced in a study of Graves' ophthalmopathy and Graves' hyperthyroidism. Amplification of TCR beta CDR3 regions used RNA transcripts. The workflow started with a first-round RT-PCR run with HTBI primers and then moved on to a second-round multiplex PCR. TCRdb used MiXCR to reprocess the multiplex PCR reads, holding one entry per CDR3 protein. The sample consists of over a million distinct CDR3 sequences, approximately 35% of them appearing once. Notes on this clonotype: Its target is not known.

Overall study findings and caveats: Most thyroid clonotypes with frequency above 0.001 were detected in blood too.

Hyperthyroidism cases were recent diagnoses of under 2 months' duration in people aged 18 to 65. Other autoimmune diseases, uncontrolled infections, pregnancy or lactation ruled patients out of participation. Clinical symptoms, serum thyroxine, TRAb, thyroid ultrasound and orbital computed tomography were relied on for diagnosis. The CDR3 covers 12 residues. Germline lookup yields CDR1 SQVTM and CDR2 ANQGSEA. Losses at the gene ends were 8 bases for V and 5 bases for J; bases not matched to a gene: 7. The sequencing input was peripheral blood or thyroid tissue (not recorded which). The origin of this receptor is an adult man with Graves' hyperthyroidism. The chain joins TRBV29-1 to TRBJ1-2; 8 positions agree with TRBD1. As DNA, the CDR3 is TGCAGCCGGACCGACAGGGGTTATGGCTACACCTTC. It is translated as CSRTDRGYGYTF. The whole variable domain, remainder taken from reference TRBV29-1 and TRBJ1-2, is SAVISQKPSRDICQRGTSLTIQCQVDSQVTMMFWYRQQPGQSLTLIATANQGSEATYESGFVIDKFPISRPNLTFSTLTVSNMSPEDSSIYLCSRTDRGYGYTFGSGTRLTVV.